This TCR beta chain was recovered during a study of post-analysis software for immune sequencing data. Study-level information: Recorded subtypes: relapsing-remitting, secondary progressive, progressive-relapsing; some patients unannotated.

This clonotype was seen ten or more times. Its antigen remains unknown. General study findings and limits: Included in a set of about 5 TRBV segments more frequent in patients than controls were TRBV5-6, TRBV5-1 and TRBV20-1. Patients with multiple sclerosis recorded significantly lower normalized Chao1 diversity than controls, the study found.

Included in the TCR beta cDNA libraries were unique molecular identifiers. Input of about 1 to 11 million T cells yielded 400,000 to 550,000 cDNA molecules. TCRdb used MiXCR to reprocess the PCR reads, holding one entry per CDR3 protein. The table has hundreds of thousands of distinct CDR3 sequences, less than 40% seen once. V shed 4 bases and J shed 0 bases, with 14 bases lying between them. Looked up from germline, CDR1 is SGHKS and CDR2 is YYEKEE (reference sequence). The CDR3 has 16 amino acids. This chain uses TRBV5-5 with TRBJ2-4; D could derive from TRBD1 or TRBD2 (5 bases each). Sequencing input: blood. The TCR comes from a girl aged 10 to 17 with multiple sclerosis. CDR3 DNA sequence: TGTGCCAGCAGCCAGGGACGGAAAGTAGCCAAAAACATTCAGTACTTC. Translating it yields CASSQGRKVAKNIQYF.